This TCR beta chain was recovered during a study of identical twins. Study-wide results and caveats: Abundant beta clonotypes from cord blood bore fewer insertions; memory repertoires lacked this pattern.

CDR1 is MNHEY and CDR2 is SVGAGI in the germline V gene. CDR3 length: 16 residues. Trimming pared 0 bases from V and 4 bases from J, leaving 13 bases between. A word on this clonotype: The antigen is unknown.

TCRdb ran MiXCR on the 5' RACE reads and lists one entry per CDR3 protein. This sample carries hundreds of thousands of distinct CDR3 sequences, around 20% of them seen once, and the ten largest clones take around 4.5%. This sample was shared with a second study, whose subject was T cells expressing NK-cell markers. This second study notes: NKG2C+ dominant clonotypes from 5 to 7 donors made up about 1.0-8% of CD8+ T cells.

This sequence joins TRBV6-5 and TRBJ2-1; D possibly corresponds to TRBD2 (6 bases). The material sequenced was PBMCs. The receptor was derived from a woman aged 18 to 35 in good health. CDR3 sequence reads: CASSYSSGHFYNEQFF. CDR3 coding DNA: TGTGCCAGCAGTTACTCGAGCGGGCACTTTTACAATGAGCAGTTCTTC.